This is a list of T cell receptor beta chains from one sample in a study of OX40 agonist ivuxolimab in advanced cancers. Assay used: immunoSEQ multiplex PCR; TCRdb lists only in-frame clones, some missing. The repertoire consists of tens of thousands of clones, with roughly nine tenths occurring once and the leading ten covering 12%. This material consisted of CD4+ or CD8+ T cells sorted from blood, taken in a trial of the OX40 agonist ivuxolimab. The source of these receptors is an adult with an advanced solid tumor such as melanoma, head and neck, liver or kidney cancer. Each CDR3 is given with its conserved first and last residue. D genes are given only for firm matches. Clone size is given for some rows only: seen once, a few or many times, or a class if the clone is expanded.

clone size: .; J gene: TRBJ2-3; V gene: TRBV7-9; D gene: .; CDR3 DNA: TGTGCCAGCAGACCCTCGGATCTGGCGTCCAACTGGGATACGCAGTATTTT; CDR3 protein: CASRPSDLASNWDTQYF
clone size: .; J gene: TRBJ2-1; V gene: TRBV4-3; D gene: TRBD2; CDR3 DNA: TGCGCCAGCAGCCAGAGCGGGAGGGATGAGCAGTTCTTC; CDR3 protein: CASSQSGRDEQFF
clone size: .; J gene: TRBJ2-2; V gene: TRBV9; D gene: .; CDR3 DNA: TGTGCCAGCAGCCCGACTAGAAGCTCGAACACCGGGGAGCTGTTTTTT; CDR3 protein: CASSPTRSSNTGELFF
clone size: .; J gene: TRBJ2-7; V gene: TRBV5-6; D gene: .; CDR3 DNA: TGTGCCAGCAGCTTGGATAGGACTCCCTACGAGCAGTACTTC; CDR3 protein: CASSLDRTPYEQYF
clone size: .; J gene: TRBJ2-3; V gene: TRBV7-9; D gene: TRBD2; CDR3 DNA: TGTGCCAGCAGCTCAGACCCCGGACTAGCGGGAAGCACAGATACGCAGTATTTT; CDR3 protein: CASSSDPGLAGSTDTQYF
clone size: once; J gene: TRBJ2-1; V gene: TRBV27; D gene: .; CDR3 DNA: TGTGCCAGCAGTTTATACACTAGCTTGAACAATGAGCAGTTCTTC; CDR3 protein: CASSLYTSLNNEQFF
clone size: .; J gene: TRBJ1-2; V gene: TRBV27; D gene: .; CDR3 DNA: TGTGCCAGCAGTCTGAAACCACTCAGCTATGGCTACACCTTC; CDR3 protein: CASSLKPLSYGYTF
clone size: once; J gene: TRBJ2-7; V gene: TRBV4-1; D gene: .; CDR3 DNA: TGCGCCAGCAGCCGGGGCGTCGGGAGAAGCACCTACGAGCAGTACTTC; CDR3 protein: CASSRGVGRSTYEQYF
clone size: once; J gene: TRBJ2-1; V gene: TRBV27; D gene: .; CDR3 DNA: TGTGCCAGCAGTTTTGGCCCGAATGAGCAGTTCTTC; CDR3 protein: CASSFGPNEQFF
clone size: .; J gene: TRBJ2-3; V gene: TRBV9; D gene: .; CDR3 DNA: TGTGCCAGCAGCGTAGCTGAGGGATCCGGCACAGATACGCAGTATTTT; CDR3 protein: CASSVAEGSGTDTQYF
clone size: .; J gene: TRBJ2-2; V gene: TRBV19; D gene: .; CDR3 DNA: TGTGCCAGTAGCAATTCGTGGGGGAACACCGGGGAGCTGTTTTTT; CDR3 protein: CASSNSWGNTGELFF
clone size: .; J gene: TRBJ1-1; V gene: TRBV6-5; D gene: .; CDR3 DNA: TGTGCCAGCAGTTACAGGCGGGCGGCTGCGAACACTGAAGCTTTCTTT; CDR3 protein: CASSYRRAAANTEAFF
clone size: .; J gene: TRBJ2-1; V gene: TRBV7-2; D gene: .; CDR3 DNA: TGTGCCAGCAGCCTTCTCGGCTTAAGCTCCTACAATGAGCAGTTCTTC; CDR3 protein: CASSLLGLSSYNEQFF
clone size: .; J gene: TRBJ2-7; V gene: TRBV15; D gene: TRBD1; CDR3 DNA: TGTGCCACAGCCGGGACAGCGCGAGGGGAGCAGTACTTC; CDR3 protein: CATAGTARGEQYF
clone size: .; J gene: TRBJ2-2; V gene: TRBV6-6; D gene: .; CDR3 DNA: TGTGCCAGCACCTCATCCACCGGGGAGCTGTTTTTT; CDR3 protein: CASTSSTGELFF
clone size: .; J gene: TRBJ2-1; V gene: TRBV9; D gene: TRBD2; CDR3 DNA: TGTGCCAGCAGCGGGGAGCGGGAGACTGAGCAGTTCTTC; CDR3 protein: CASSGERETEQFF
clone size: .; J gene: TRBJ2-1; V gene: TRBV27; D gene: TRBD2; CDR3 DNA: TGTGCCAGCAGCCACACTAGCGGGAGAAACAATGAGCAGTTCTTC; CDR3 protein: CASSHTSGRNNEQFF
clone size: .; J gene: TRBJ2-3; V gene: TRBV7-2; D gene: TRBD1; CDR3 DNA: TGTGCCAGCAGCTTCAGACAGGGCCTTACAGATACGCAGTATTTT; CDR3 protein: CASSFRQGLTDTQYF